This TCR beta chain was found in a study of PD-1 blockade in classical Hodgkin lymphoma. Broader study findings: Patients who began taking nivolumab under 1 year after ASCT were left out. Lower baseline TCR diversity marked trial partial responders and progressors.

Concerning this clone itself: Its antigen is unidentified.

TCRdb keeps only in-frame clones here, not all; method: immunoSEQ multiplex PCR. The sample includes approximately 110,000 clones, approximately 89% of them seen just once. This CDR3 comprises 17 residues. V lost 2 bases, J lost 7 bases, and 11 bases stayed unmatched. Germline CDR1 is MRHNA and CDR2 is SNTAGT. The time point was: cycle 4 day 1 (C4D1), after 6 weeks of nivolumab. Relapses following autologous stem cell transplantation were seen in all patients, with brentuximab vedotin exposure varying. Sequenced here: peripheral blood mononuclear cells (PBMCs), sampled before the fourth cycle of nivolumab. This chain connects TRBV6-4 to TRBJ2-2, with 9 nucleotides matching TRBD2. This clonotype was sampled from a human donor with classical Hodgkin lymphoma. Here the CDR3 DNA reads TGTGCCAGCAGTGACACCCCCGGGACTAGCATCCTCGGGGAGCTGTTTTTT. Translated, it gives CASSDTPGTSILGELFF.